The 10 T cell receptor beta chains given below trace back to one sample, sequenced in a study of blood T cell repertoires in COVID-19. Assay used: immunoSEQ multiplex PCR; TCRdb lists only in-frame clones, some missing. The sample includes 650,000 to 800,000 clones, more than 80% of them seen just once. The source material was peripheral blood. The receptor source for this set is a woman in her late teens or twenties with acute or convalescent COVID-19.

This rearrangement joins TRBV5-1 to TRBJ1-4, with D perhaps matching TRBD1 (5 bases). The length of the CDR3 is 15 residues. Germline assignment: CDR1 SGHRS and CDR2 YFSETQ. Trimming cost V 7 bases and J 3 bases, with 16 bases left between them. This chain's CDR3 is CASLWKRGPNEKLFF. The CDR3, as DNA: TGCGCCAGCCTTTGGAAGCGGGGCCCTAATGAAAAACTGTTTTTT.

This clone was picked up one time. The CDR3 region is CASSILGGGWTGELFF. Written as DNA, the CDR3 is TGTGCCAGTAGTATATTGGGCGGGGGTTGGACCGGGGAGCTGTTTTTT. This chain uses TRBV19 with TRBJ2-2; 7 nucleotides match TRBD2. The germline V gene has CDR1 LNHDA and CDR2 SQIVND (reference sequence). Losses at the gene ends were 2 bases for V and 5 bases for J; bases not matched to a gene: 8. The CDR3 runs 16 residues.

The CDR3 DNA reads TGCGCCAGCAGCTTGGTGGGACATCAAGAGACCCAGTACTTC. It specifies CASSLVGHQETQYF. V gene TRBV5-1 combines with J gene TRBJ2-5; perhaps TRBD1 as D (6 bases). The CDR3 is made up of 14 amino acids. CDR1 is SGHRS, CDR2 YFSETQ, per germline. Trimming cost V 0 bases and J 2 bases, with 8 bases left between them.

This clone was seen just once. This rearrangement joins TRBV6-4 to TRBJ2-6; 10 nucleotides match TRBD1. The V segment lost 2 bases and the J segment 3 bases; nucleotides outside the gene matches: 1. Germline V gives CDR1 MRHNA, CDR2 SNTAGT. This CDR3 contains 16 residues. CDR3 DNA sequence: TGTGCCAGCAGTGACGACAGGGGGCTTGGGGCCAACGTCCTGACTTTC. It translates to CASSDDRGLGANVLTF.

This chain links TRBV10-3 with TRBJ2-2, with a possible D match to TRBD1 (6 bases). The CDR3 contains 16 residues. Germline V gene data show CDR1 as ENHRY and CDR2 as SYGVKD. The ends were cut back, 8 bases at V and 4 bases at J, with 20 bases in the middle. The CDR3 coding sequence is TGTGCCATCGGGGACCTTAAGAACAGGGTCACCGGGGAGCTGTTTTTT. Translated, it gives CAIGDLKNRVTGELFF.

With respect to this clone: Within the sample, other DNA sequences also encode this same CDR3. The chain employs TRBV5-1 and TRBJ1-4; D unresolved. V lost 0 bases, J lost 0 bases, and 6 bases lay in between. The germline V gene encodes CDR1 SGHRS and CDR2 YFSETQ. The CDR3 length is 15 residues. CDR3: CASSLGQTTNEKLFF. CDR3 bases: TGCGCCAGCAGCTTGGGCCAGACAACTAATGAAAAACTGTTTTTT.

The gene calls are TRBV4-2 and TRBJ2-2; TRBD2 agrees at 10 bases. V was clipped by 0 bases and J by 4 bases; unmatched bases: 5. The CDR3 runs 17 residues. Germline values: CDR1 LGHNA, CDR2 YNFKEQ. CDR3 sequence: CASSQDPAGGPTGELFF. The CDR3 coding sequence is TGTGCCAGCAGCCAAGATCCAGCGGGGGGGCCCACCGGGGAGCTGTTTTTT.

CDR3 protein: CASSESSGGAEQYF. DNA of the CDR3: TGTGCCAGCAGTGAATCTAGCGGGGGGGCCGAGCAGTACTTC. The gene calls are TRBV6-1 and TRBJ2-7; 12 bases are shared with TRBD2. The CDR3 is 14 residues long. The V and J ends lost 2 bases and 6 bases, in that order; junction bases with no gene match: 2. Per germline, CDR1 MNHNS and CDR2 SASEGT.

This clone came up once. The genes are TRBV7-8 and TRBJ1-5, with D maybe TRBD1 (5 bases). The V end was cut by 5 bases, the J end by 1 base, with 18 bases between. CDR3 size: 17 residues. Per the germline V gene, CDR1 is SGHVS and CDR2 is FQNEAQ. CDR3 coding DNA: TGTGCCAGCAGCGATCAGGGACTTTCCACGAGCAATCAGCCCCAGCATTTT. Translating it yields CASSDQGLSTSNQPQHF.

The chain has TRBV27 and TRBJ2-7; the match to TRBD1 covers 7 bases. The CDR3 spans 15 residues. The germline CDR1 and CDR2 sequences are MNHEY and SMNVEV (reference sequence). V lost 1 base and J lost 4; bases outside the gene matches: 7. CDR3 nucleotides: TGTGCCAGCAGTTTATTCGGACAGGAGTGGTACGAGCAGTACTTC. This translates into CASSLFGQEWYEQYF.